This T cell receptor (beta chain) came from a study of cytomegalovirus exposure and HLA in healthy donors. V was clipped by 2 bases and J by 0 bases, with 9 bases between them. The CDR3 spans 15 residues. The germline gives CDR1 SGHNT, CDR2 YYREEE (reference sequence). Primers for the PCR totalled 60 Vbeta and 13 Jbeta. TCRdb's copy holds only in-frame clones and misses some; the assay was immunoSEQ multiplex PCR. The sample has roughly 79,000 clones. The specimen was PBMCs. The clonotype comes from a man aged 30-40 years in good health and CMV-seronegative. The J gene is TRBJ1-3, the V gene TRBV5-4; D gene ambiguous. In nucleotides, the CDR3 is TGTGCCAGCAGCTTCAGCGGCACCTCTGGAAACACCATATATTTT. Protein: CASSFSGTSGNTIYF.